This TCR beta chain was documented in a study of T cell repertoires in cytomegalovirus infection (dated by TCRdb to the late 2010s). About the investigation overall: Peptide stimulations targeted recently identified HLA-C-restricted CMV epitopes, whose presentation resists viral immunomodulation, together with well-studied HLA-B-restricted epitopes. The HLA type of each donor mattered for the analysis, because public TCR beta signatures pointed to carriage of CMV infection along with the matching HLA type.

In the paper's terms, the treatment or condition label means: in vitro stimulation with specific CMV peptide epitopes to enrich CMV-specific T cells. This clonotype has more than one count but fewer than ten. Its antigen target is currently unknown. Within one base of it there is no much larger clone, and no base qualities were kept. The junction carries 10 bases between V and J, which are trimmed by 10 bases and 1 base respectively. The CDR3 runs 12 amino acids, cysteine and phenylalanine included. The DNA shown is the 36-base CDR3, in frame from base 1. The germline V gene provides CDR1 MNHNS and CDR2 SASEGT. Points the paper makes about the study in general: The ex vivo response was dominated by HLA-C-restricted CMV-specific TCR beta clonotypes, and the single most frequent clonotype in two of eight donors was supplied by these HLA-C-restricted clonotypes. In both this cohort and an independent 352-donor cohort, the cumulative frequency of public TCR beta family members distinguished carriers of CMV infection plus the relevant HLA type.

TCRdb lists the instrument as Illumina HiSeq 1500. TCRdb reprocessed the public reads (quality trimming at Q25 with fastp, clone calling with MiXCR) and kept in-frame beta chains. Here each entry gathers all rows of one CDR3 protein and keeps the most common genes and DNA. The sample table lists about 920,000 distinct CDR3 sequences, 25% to 40% of them with a count of one. The ten largest clones represent 13% of the sample. Sample: cultured CD8+ T cells from PBMCs, taken from culture after CMV antigen stimulation. The rearrangement combines TRBV6-1 with TRBJ1-1; the best D guess is TRBD1, with 6 bases matching. The TCR sequence derives from a human donor in good health (CMV status not recorded). Some clones in this sample may be carry-over from other donors' samples. The DNA sequence is given as TGTGCCATACCCAGGGGGAACACTGAAGCTTTCTTT. Its translation reads: CAIPRGNTEAFF.